A selection of T cell receptor beta chains follows, all from one sample in a study of glioma-infiltrating T cells after dendritic cell vaccination. Only in-frame clones appear in the TCRdb table, and some are missing; sequencing was by immunoSEQ multiplex PCR. Seen here are about 87,000 clones, about four fifths observed once, and the top ten hold 5.5% to 8%. The sample consisted of blood, taken after dendritic cell vaccination. These receptors all stem from a human donor with glioblastoma. CDR3s include the opening cysteine and the closing phenylalanine or tryptophan. The order of the fields is D gene, V gene, J gene, clone size, CDR3 protein, CDR3 DNA. The D gene is left open where the match is weak. Size is omitted from some rows. Given values are once, few, many or a class for expanded clones.

-	TRBV14	TRBJ1-1	-	CASSQRRGPDTEAFF	TGTGCCAGCAGCCAACGACGCGGGCCAGACACTGAAGCTTTCTTT
-	TRBV7-3	TRBJ2-2	-	CASSAGRYTGELFF	TGTGCCAGCAGCGCGGGGAGGTACACCGGGGAGCTGTTTTTT
TRBD1	TRBV27	TRBJ1-6	-	CASSELGQGRYNSPLHF	TGTGCCAGCAGTGAGCTGGGACAGGGGCGATATAATTCACCCCTCCACTTT
TRBD2	TRBV5-1	TRBJ2-1	-	CASSLAGGWYNEQFF	TGCGCCAGCAGTTTAGCGGGGGGGTGGTACAATGAGCAGTTCTTC
-	TRBV10-3	TRBJ2-7	-	CAITGTPTYEQYF	TGTGCCATCACCGGGACACCAACCTACGAGCAGTACTTC
-	TRBV7-6	TRBJ1-1	-	CASSFKGGTEAFF	TGTGCCAGCAGTTTCAAAGGAGGGACTGAAGCTTTCTTT
TRBD1	TRBV5-3	TRBJ1-3	-	CARSPGQGDTIYF	TGTGCCAGAAGCCCCGGACAGGGAGACACCATATATTTT
TRBD1	TRBV14	TRBJ1-4	many	CASSQELQGAANEKLFF	TGTGCCAGCAGCCAAGAGCTACAGGGGGCGGCTAATGAAAAACTGTTTTTT
TRBD2	TRBV18	TRBJ2-3	-	CASSPSNNPVAGTTDTQYF	TGTGCCAGCTCACCGTCCAATAATCCGGTAGCGGGGACCACAGATACGCAGTATTTT
-	TRBV14	TRBJ1-2	once	CASSQDLGSYGYTF	TGTGCCAGCAGCCAAGATCTAGGAAGCTATGGCTACACCTTC
-	TRBV6-6	TRBJ1-2	-	CASTQGSNYGYTF	TGTGCCAGCACCCAGGGTAGTAACTATGGCTACACCTTC
-	TRBV27	TRBJ2-5	-	CASSSNAQGGETQYF	TGTGCCAGCAGTTCGAATGCCCAGGGGGGCGAGACCCAGTACTTC
-	TRBV5-4	TRBJ1-1	-	CASSSQRGENTEAFF	TGTGCCAGCAGCTCTCAGAGAGGAGAGAACACTGAAGCTTTCTTT
TRBD1	TRBV25-1	TRBJ2-5	-	CASMGQGQETQYF	TGTGCCAGCATGGGACAGGGGCAAGAGACCCAGTACTTC
-	TRBV2	TRBJ1-2	few	CASSEEVSGGYTF	TGTGCCAGCAGTGAAGAGGTTTCGGGGGGCTACACCTTC
TRBD1	TRBV19	TRBJ2-6	-	CASIETGSSGANVLTF	TGTGCCAGTATCGAGACAGGGAGCTCTGGGGCCAACGTCCTGACTTTC
-	TRBV5-4	TRBJ2-5	-	CASSGQQGGETQYF	TGTGCCAGCAGCGGACAACAGGGTGGAGAGACCCAGTACTTC
-	TRBV7-2	TRBJ1-1	-	CASSSDRNTEAFF	TGTGCCAGCAGCTCGGACAGAAACACTGAAGCTTTCTTT
TRBD2	TRBV5-1	TRBJ2-1	once	CASSHLSGGAGYEQFF	TGCGCCAGCAGCCACCTAAGCGGGGGGGCCGGGTATGAGCAGTTCTTC
TRBD2	TRBV19	TRBJ2-1	-	CASSIDAGGGYNEQFF	TGTGCCAGTAGTATAGATGCGGGCGGGGGGTACAATGAGCAGTTCTTC
-	TRBV6-5	TRBJ2-3	-	CASSYSGGHGDTQYF	TGTGCCAGCAGTTACTCCGGCGGGCATGGAGATACGCAGTATTTT